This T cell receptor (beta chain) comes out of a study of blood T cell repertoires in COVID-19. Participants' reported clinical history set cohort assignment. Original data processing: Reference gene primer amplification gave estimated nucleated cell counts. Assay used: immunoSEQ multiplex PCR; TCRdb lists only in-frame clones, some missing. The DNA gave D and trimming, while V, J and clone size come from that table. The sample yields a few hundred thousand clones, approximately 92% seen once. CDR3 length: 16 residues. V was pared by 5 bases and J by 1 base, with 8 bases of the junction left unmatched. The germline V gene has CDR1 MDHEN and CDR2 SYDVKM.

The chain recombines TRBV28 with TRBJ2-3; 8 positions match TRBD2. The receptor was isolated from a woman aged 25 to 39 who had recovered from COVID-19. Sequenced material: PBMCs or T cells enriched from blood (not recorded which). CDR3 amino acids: CASSPWVRGGTDTQYF. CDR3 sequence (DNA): TGTGCCAGCAGTCCCTGGGTGCGGGGGGGCACAGATACGCAGTATTTT.